This T cell receptor beta chain was documented in a study of identical twins. The CDR3 has 18 amino acids. This clonotype was recorded at least ten times. Given a much more abundant clone one base away, this may be a read error. In TCRdb, the 5' RACE reads were re-called with MiXCR into one record per CDR3 protein. The sample lists around 960,000 distinct CDR3 sequences; roughly an eighth were seen once. This sample was shared with a second study, whose subject was yellow fever vaccine responses in identical twins.

The receptor was derived from a woman aged 18-29 years in good health. Sequencing input: PBMCs. The J gene is TRBJ2-1, the V gene TRBV12-3 or TRBV12-4; D possibly matches TRBD1 or TRBD2 (6 bases each). Here the CDR3 DNA reads TGTACCAGCAGTTTAGCGCTAATAGGAAGGGGGGACTACAATGAGCAGTTCTTC. Translated: CTSSLALIGRGDYNEQFF.